This passage covers 17 T cell receptor beta chains from one sample sequenced in a study of Graves' ophthalmopathy and Graves' hyperthyroidism. RNA served as the template for amplifying TCR beta CDR3 regions. HTBI primers primed a first-round RT-PCR, and a second-round multiplex PCR followed. TCRdb independently ran MiXCR on the multiplex PCR reads; one entry per CDR3 protein. There are 350,000 to 400,000 distinct CDR3 sequences in the sample; 15% occur only once, and 5.5% to 7% lies in the top ten. Sequenced sample: peripheral blood. The source of these receptors is a woman between 18 and 29 years old with stable Graves' hyperthyroidism.

This chain uses TRBV20-1 with TRBJ2-7; no clear D. This CDR3 is 14 amino acids long. V was trimmed by 0 bases and J by 5 bases, leaving 14 bases between them. Per the germline V gene, CDR1 is DFQATT and CDR2 is SNEGSKA (reference sequence). In nucleotides, the CDR3 is TGCAGTGCTAGAGATCTACTCCGGTCCAACGAGCAGTACTTC. Its translation: CSARDLLRSNEQYF.

V gene TRBV6-1 combines with J gene TRBJ2-2; 10 nucleotides line up with TRBD1. This CDR3 is built from 15 residues. CDR1 and CDR2 from the germline V gene are MNHNS and SASEGT. V was clipped by 8 bases and J by 3 bases; unmatched bases: 6. The CDR3 sequence is CASQDRGRYTGELFF. Here the CDR3 DNA reads TGTGCCAGCCAGGACAGGGGGAGATACACCGGGGAGCTGTTTTTT.

This clonotype was detected ten times or more. CDR3 loop: CASSIPGNRYEQYF. The DNA for the CDR3 is TGTGCCAGTAGTATTCCCGGGAATCGCTACGAGCAGTACTTC. The chain combines TRBV19 with TRBJ2-7, with TRBD2 as a possible D gene (5 bases). Trimming removed 3 bases from V and 3 bases from J, with 12 bases in between. This CDR3 is 14 amino acids long. Per the germline V gene, CDR1 is LNHDA and CDR2 is SQIVND (reference sequence).

The table lists this clonotype with many counts. The chain uses TRBV6-2 or TRBV6-3 and TRBJ1-5; 9 positions agree with TRBD1. The V segment lost 5 bases and the J segment 2 bases; nucleotides outside the gene matches: 13. The germline CDR1 and CDR2 sequences are MNHEY and SVGEGT. This CDR3 comprises 18 residues. The CDR3 reads CASSLVPGQGGGNQPQHF. The DNA for the CDR3 is TGTGCCAGCAGTCTTGTCCCGGGACAGGGCGGCGGCAATCAGCCCCAGCATTTT.

This clonotype came up many times. The genes are TRBV6-2 or TRBV6-3 and TRBJ2-5, with TRBD2 matching 9 bases. Germline V gene data show CDR1 as MNHEY and CDR2 as SVGEGT. V trimming: 2 bases; J trimming: 1 base; junction bases outside the gene matches: 5. The CDR3 covers 16 residues. The CDR3 sequence: CASSYRLAELQETQYF. The CDR3 region has the DNA TGTGCCAGCAGTTACCGACTAGCGGAGCTCCAAGAGACCCAGTACTTC.

This clonotype was observed at least ten times. The chain uses TRBV19 and TRBJ1-1; D is ambiguous. The CDR3 loop spans 14 amino acids. From germline, CDR1 is LNHDA and CDR2 SQIVND (reference sequence). Trimming took off 1 base at V and 0 bases at J, with 6 bases between the two ends. This chain's CDR3 is CASSIGPVNTEAFF. CDR3 bases: TGTGCCAGTAGTATAGGTCCAGTGAACACTGAAGCTTTCTTT.

This clonotype was seen only a few times. The rearrangement links TRBV15 to TRBJ1-1; D is ambiguous. Germline V gene lookup returns CDR1 LNHNV and CDR2 YYDKDF (reference sequence). This CDR3 region has 13 residues. V lost 4 bases, J lost 4 bases, and 10 bases lay in between. The CDR3 reads CATSKGFATEAFF. The DNA of the CDR3 is TGTGCCACCAGCAAGGGATTTGCCACTGAAGCTTTCTTT.

Concerning this clonotype: Being one base from a much bigger clone, this may be a read error. J is TRBJ1-3 and V is TRBV6-1; TRBD1 might be the D (5 bases). The CDR3 runs to 13 residues. From germline, CDR1 is MNHNS and CDR2 SASEGT. V was trimmed by 8 bases and J by 5 bases, leaving 13 bases between them. CDR3 sequence reads: CASLGTGRNTIYF. CDR3 nucleotides: TGTGCCAGCTTGGGGACTGGCAGAAACACCATATATTTT.

In this sample, this clonotype turned up many times. This chain uses TRBV6-1 with TRBJ1-1, with D possibly being TRBD1 (5 bases). V lost 7 bases, J lost 1 base, and 10 bases lay in between. Germline V gene sequence: CDR1 MNHNS, CDR2 SASEGT. This CDR3 has 13 amino acids. The CDR3 nucleotides are TGTGCCAGCATGAGGACACCGAACACTGAAGCTTTCTTT. This sequence encodes CASMRTPNTEAFF.

The V call is TRBV3-1, the J call TRBJ2-7; a possible D gene is TRBD2 (6 bases). There are 15 residues in the CDR3. Trimming took 1 base from V and 0 from J, leaving 10 bases between them. CDR1 LGHDT and CDR2 YNNKEL come from the germline V gene (reference sequence). CDR3 DNA sequence: TGTGCCAGCAGCCAAGGGGGGGAAAGCTCCTACGAGCAGTACTTC. Translating it yields CASSQGGESSYEQYF.

This clonotype was seen a handful of times. The rearrangement uses TRBV7-2 and TRBJ2-7; the D gene is possibly TRBD1 (6 bases). The CDR3 contains 15 residues. Looked up from germline, CDR1 is SGHTA and CDR2 is FQGNSA. Deletions cut 6 bases from V and 2 bases from J, with 17 bases between. The CDR3 DNA sequence: TGTGCCAGCAGACAACAGAGGGACACCACCTACGAGCAGTACTTC. Protein: CASRQQRDTTYEQYF. The whole variable domain, filled in from reference TRBV7-2 and TRBJ2-7, reads GAGVSQSPSNKVTEKGKDVELRCDPISGHTALYWYRQSLGQGLEFLIYFQGNSAPDKSGLPSDRFSAERTGGSVSTLTIQRTQQEDSAVYLCASRQQRDTTYEQYFGPGTRLTVT.

Ten or more counts support this clonotype. This rearrangement joins TRBV10-2 to TRBJ1-5, with D uncertain. CDR3 length equals 13 residues. From germline, CDR1 is WSHSY and CDR2 SAAADI. The V and J ends lost 4 bases and 9 bases respectively, with 13 bases between them. CDR3 DNA sequence: TGCGCCAGCAGTGGAGGGCAGCGTGTGCCCCAGCATTTT. It is translated as CASSGGQRVPQHF.

This clonotype was seen repeatedly, ten times or more. The chain carries TRBV6-1 and TRBJ1-1, with D perhaps TRBD1 (5 bases). This CDR3 comprises 12 residues. CDR1 and CDR2 (germline): MNHNS, SASEGT. Deletions cut 1 base from V and 10 bases from J, with 10 bases between. CDR3 nucleotide sequence: TGTGCCAGCAGTGAAGGGCAGGGAGGAGCTTTCTTT. Its translation is CASSEGQGGAFF.

Worth noting for this clonotype: Lacking the conserved final phenylalanine or tryptophan, this CDR3 likely reflects a read error. The chain links TRBV27 to TRBJ1-1; no clear D. The germline V gene has CDR1 MNHEY and CDR2 SMNVEV (reference sequence). Trimming removed 6 bases from V and 1 base from J, with 9 bases in between. CDR3 length: 13 residues. CDR3 coding DNA: TGTGCCAGCAGCCTCGGGCCGAACACTGAAGCTTTCTCT. The encoded protein is CASSLGPNTEAFS.

This clonotype was observed at least ten times. The chain recombines TRBV2 with TRBJ2-5, with D perhaps assigned TRBD1 or TRBD2 (5 bases each). This CDR3 comprises 12 residues. Germline lookup yields CDR1 SNHLY and CDR2 FYNNEI. The V and J ends lost 7 bases and 7 bases respectively, with 13 bases between them. CDR3 coding DNA: TGTGCCAGCATTGGGACGACCTTGACCCAGTACTTC. Translation gives CASIGTTLTQYF.

At least ten counts were recorded for this clonotype. J is TRBJ2-5 and V is TRBV12-3 or TRBV12-4; TRBD2 is a possible D gene (5 bases). V was pared by 3 bases and J by 5 bases, with 13 bases between. The CDR3 consists of 14 residues. In nucleotides, the CDR3 is TGTGCCAGCAGTTTCCCCGCTAGCCGGGAGACCCAGTACTTC. Translation gives CASSFPASRETQYF.

The chain joins TRBV6-1 to TRBJ2-7; possibly TRBD2 for D (6 bases). The CDR3 totals 15 residues. CDR1 and CDR2 (germline): MNHNS, SASEGT. Trimming took off 7 bases at V and 5 bases at J, with 21 bases between the two ends. The CDR3 loop is CASTKDGGEVDEQYF. In nucleotides, the CDR3 is TGTGCCAGCACAAAAGACGGGGGAGAGGTGGACGAGCAGTACTTC.